These 18 T cell receptor beta chains were all obtained from the same sample, sequenced in a study of Ad26.COV2.S vaccination and SARS-CoV-2 variants. Repertoires were generated with immunoSEQ multiplex PCR, while TCRdb's copy carries only in-frame clones and drops some. The sample includes 400,000 to 450,000 clones, more than 80% of them seen just once. The treatment: over 15 received Ad26.COV2.S at low or high dose, single or two shots; several received placebo; per-sample allocation not given. Repertoires come from day 63 after the first vaccine or placebo injection. Source: peripheral blood, taken in a trial of Ad26.COV2.S vaccine versus placebo. All receptors come from a person aged 18-60 years who received the Ad26.COV2.S COVID-19 vaccine or a placebo.

The V call is TRBV6-2 or TRBV6-3, the J call TRBJ2-1; the match to TRBD2 covers 7 bases. With 4 bases clipped from V and 6 bases from J, the junction kept 15 bases outside the gene matches. Germline V gives CDR1 MNHEY, CDR2 SVGEGT. The CDR3 loop spans 17 amino acids. The CDR3 DNA reads TGTGCCAGCAGTTCCGTCATCCCTCAGCGGGACCGCAATGAGCAGTTCTTC. As protein: CASSSVIPQRDRNEQFF.

The CDR3 sequence: CASRSPGGHSSGANVLTF. The CDR3 DNA sequence: TGCGCCAGCAGAAGCCCAGGGGGACATAGCTCTGGGGCCAACGTCCTGACTTTC. The chain uses TRBV10-2 and TRBJ2-6; TRBD1 matches at 7 bases. V shed 6 bases and J 0 bases; nucleotides not matched to a gene: 11. Germline V gene lookup returns CDR1 WSHSY and CDR2 SAAADI. This CDR3 region has 18 residues.

This sequence joins TRBV7-6 and TRBJ1-1; 7 bases align to TRBD1. The CDR3 loop spans 15 amino acids. Trimming cost V 5 bases and J 4 bases; bases outside gene matches: 10. Germline V gives CDR1 SGHVS, CDR2 FNYEAQ. CDR3 residues: CASSPSPGGGTEAFF. The CDR3 DNA reads as TGTGCCAGCAGCCCTAGCCCAGGGGGAGGCACTGAAGCTTTCTTT. The variable domain in full, with the rest retrieved from reference TRBV7-6 and TRBJ1-1, is GAGVSQSPRYKVTKRGQDVALRCDPISGHVSLYWYRQALGQGPEFLTYFNYEAQQDKSGLPNDRFSAERPEGSISTLTIQRTEQRDSAMYRCASSPSPGGGTEAFFGQGTRLTVV.

The CDR3 is CASSVVAPPLAGGNTGELFF. The CDR3 coding sequence is TGTGCCAGCAGCGTAGTAGCCCCTCCACTAGCGGGAGGCAACACCGGGGAGCTGTTTTTT. The V gene is TRBV9, the J gene TRBJ2-2, with 12 bases lining up with TRBD2. This CDR3 is built from 20 residues. Germline CDR1 reads SGDLS; CDR2 reads YYNGEE. Trimming took 0 bases from V and 2 from J; bases not matched to a gene: 11.

This sequence joins TRBV6-2 or TRBV6-3 and TRBJ2-7; 10 bases line up with TRBD2. Trimming took 6 bases from V and 0 from J; bases not matched to a gene: 2. The CDR3 consists of 14 residues. Germline V gives CDR1 MNHEY, CDR2 SVGEGT. The CDR3, as DNA: TGTGCCAGCAGCCCTAGCGGGAGCTCCTACGAGCAGTACTTC. Amino acid sequence: CASSPSGSSYEQYF.

As for this clone: One junction end disagrees with the germline gene, perhaps due to a read error. The rearrangement uses TRBV7-7 and TRBJ1-4, with 9 positions matching TRBD1. The CDR3 covers 15 residues. CDR1 is SSHAT and CDR2 is FNYEAQ in the germline V gene (reference sequence). CDR3 protein: CASSATGTGQEKLFF. Written as DNA, the CDR3 is TGTGCTAGCAGCGCAACCGGGACAGGGCAGGAAAAACTGTTTTTT.

The chain is built from TRBV6-6 and TRBJ1-1; 11 nucleotides align to TRBD1. V trimming: 5 bases; J trimming: 3 bases; junction bases outside the gene matches: 14. Germline CDR1 reads MNHNY; CDR2 reads SVGAGI (reference sequence). The CDR3 totals 18 residues. CDR3 protein: CASSPGTGGKSRDTEAFF. CDR3 coding DNA: TGTGCCAGCAGTCCCGGGACAGGGGGAAAGAGTAGGGACACTGAAGCTTTCTTT.

This clone was counted once. The chain employs TRBV11-2 and TRBJ1-1; TRBD1 might be the D (6 bases). This CDR3 region has 13 residues. Germline CDR1 SGHAT, CDR2 FQNNGV. Trimming took off 6 bases at V and 6 bases at J, with 14 bases between the two ends. DNA for the CDR3: TGTGCCAGCAGACAACAGGGAGTCCCTGAAGCTTTCTTT. Residues: CASRQQGVPEAFF.

This rearrangement joins TRBV9 to TRBJ1-6; no definite D call. Germline CDR1 SGDLS, CDR2 YYNGEE. The CDR3 runs 13 residues. The V end was cut by 2 bases, the J end by 5 bases, with 5 bases between. The CDR3 is CASSVWDNSPLHF. The CDR3 DNA reads as TGTGCCAGCAGCGTTTGGGATAATTCACCCCTCCACTTT.

J is TRBJ2-3 and V is TRBV5-8, with 10 bases identical to TRBD2. Unmatched junction bases numbered 1, after V lost 2 bases and J lost 1 base. From germline, CDR1 is SGHTS and CDR2 YDEGEE. The CDR3 is made up of 15 amino acids. The CDR3 reads CASSFGLAGTDTQYF. For the CDR3, the DNA is TGTGCCAGCAGCTTTGGACTAGCGGGCACAGATACGCAGTATTTT.

The rearrangement uses TRBV30 and TRBJ2-1; TRBD2 agrees at 11 bases. Per germline, CDR1 GTSNPN and CDR2 SVGIG (reference sequence). V shed 6 bases and J 1 base; nucleotides not matched to a gene: 5. This CDR3 is 15 amino acids long. This CDR3 reads CACPRLAGSYNEQFF. CDR3 sequence (DNA): TGTGCCTGCCCCAGACTAGCGGGATCCTACAATGAGCAGTTCTTC.

The rearrangement uses TRBV19 and TRBJ2-1; no clear D. Germline CDR1 reads LNHDA; CDR2 reads SQIVND (reference sequence). This CDR3 has 14 residues. Trimming took 7 bases from V and 0 from J, leaving 10 bases between them. This CDR3 reads CASTTSSSYNEQFF. CDR3 bases: TGTGCCAGTACCACCTCTAGCTCCTACAATGAGCAGTTCTTC.

J is TRBJ2-1 and V is TRBV6-5; D is undetermined. This CDR3 is 13 amino acids long. Trimming removed 6 bases from V and 6 bases from J, with 12 bases in between. CDR1 is MNHEY, CDR2 SVGAGI, per germline. DNA of the CDR3: TGTGCCAGCAGACCTATGTGGAGCAATGAGCAGTTCTTC. This encodes CASRPMWSNEQFF.

The V gene is TRBV11-2, the J gene TRBJ2-2, with 14 bases identical to TRBD2. This CDR3 has 17 residues. The germline gives CDR1 SGHAT, CDR2 FQNNGV. V trimming: 2 bases; J trimming: 7 bases; junction bases outside the gene matches: 6. The CDR3 reads CASSLMGLAGDFGELFF. The DNA for the CDR3 is TGTGCCAGCAGCTTAATGGGACTAGCGGGGGATTTCGGGGAGCTGTTTTTT.

The rearrangement joins TRBV7-9 to TRBJ2-6, with TRBD1 matching 7 bases. Trimming removed 5 bases from V and 2 bases from J; junction bases left unmatched: 12. Germline V gives CDR1 SEHNR, CDR2 FQNEAQ (reference sequence). The CDR3 covers 18 residues. The CDR3 sequence is CASSEPGTAAPGANVLTF. CDR3 DNA sequence: TGTGCCAGCAGCGAGCCCGGGACAGCGGCGCCTGGGGCCAACGTCCTGACTTTC.

CDR3 in DNA: TGTGCCAGCAGCAAAGCCGGCACTATTACGAACACCGGGGAGCTGTTTTTT. This encodes CASSKAGTITNTGELFF. The rearrangement joins TRBV21-1 to TRBJ2-2; the table assigns TRBD2, which was not confirmed against the DNA. TRBV21-1 is assigned pseudogene status. The CDR3 has 17 amino acids.

This rearrangement joins TRBV7-2 to TRBJ2-1; 9 positions match TRBD2. This CDR3 contains 14 residues. Germline CDR1 SGHTA, CDR2 FQGNSA. Trimming at V came to 2 bases and at J to 9 bases, leaving 5 bases not matched to a gene. CDR3 region: CASSLWTSASEQFF. In nucleotides, the CDR3 is TGTGCCAGCAGCTTATGGACTAGCGCGAGTGAGCAGTTCTTC.

The rearrangement joins TRBV30 to TRBJ2-5, with D perhaps given as TRBD1 or TRBD2 (6 bases each). This CDR3 comprises 10 residues. Germline values: CDR1 GTSNPN, CDR2 SVGIG (reference sequence). V was pared by 8 bases and J by 5 bases, with 9 bases between. DNA of the CDR3: TGTGCCGGAGGGGGGGAGACCCAGTACTTC. This codes for CAGGGETQYF.